This is a list of T cell receptor beta chains from one sample in a study of T cells in Graves' hyperthyroidism and ophthalmopathy. One entry per CDR3 protein results from TCRdb running MiXCR on the multiplex PCR reads. The sample gives approximately 500,000 distinct CDR3 sequences, 46% of which show up once; about 8.3% is in the top ten. The specimen sequenced was peripheral blood or thyroid tissue (not recorded which). The receptors shown here come from a woman younger than 35 with Graves' hyperthyroidism. Each CDR3 is given with its conserved first and last residue.

TRBJ2-3 | TRBV20-1 | CSAHVTKKADTQYF
TRBJ1-2 | TRBV4-1 | CASSQDGAGGLYGYTF
TRBJ1-1 | TRBV5-5 | CASSALPLNTEAFF
TRBJ1-2 | TRBV9 | CASSVEATGYGYTF
TRBJ2-5 | TRBV18 | CASSLPGLRETQYF
TRBJ2-7 | TRBV25-1 | CASEDRGSYEQYF
TRBJ1-5 | TRBV5-1 | CASSLGGTNQPQHF
TRBJ1-4 | TRBV9 | CASSVGGTAYGKLFF
TRBJ2-7 | TRBV24-1 | CATSVPGQGDYEQYF
TRBJ1-1 | TRBV5-1 | CASSLAGGQVRTEAFF
TRBJ1-1 | TRBV7-8 | CASSLVVGMNTEAFF
TRBJ1-1 | TRBV29-1 | CSVRAGFAFF
TRBJ1-6 | TRBV7-8 | CARVGGAKLDSPLHF
TRBJ2-2 | TRBV6-1 | CASGGEAGELFF
TRBJ1-1 | TRBV9 | CASSVEWSTEAFF
TRBJ1-5 | TRBV2 | CASTSVPGQNNQPQHF
TRBJ1-3 | TRBV2 | CASSEGVFSGNTIYF
TRBJ2-5 | TRBV10-1 | CASSEAGEETQYF
TRBJ2-2 | TRBV9 | CASTSGREIAGELFF
TRBJ2-7 | TRBV2 | CASSFSLAGGSEQYF
TRBJ1-2 | TRBV20-1 | CSARGVGANYGYTF
TRBJ1-5 | TRBV6-6 | CASSSNPGTGGDQPQHF
TRBJ2-7 | TRBV12-3/TRBV12-4 | CASSFLPTRSEQYF
TRBJ1-5 | TRBV5-1 | CASSQQGVKPQHF
TRBJ1-4 | TRBV10-3 | CAISTGIREKLFF
TRBJ2-7 | TRBV2 | CASTTTSYEQYF
TRBJ2-1 | TRBV5-4 | CASSLAPGKRFF
TRBJ1-1 | TRBV24-1 | CATRGTGRDLMNTEAFF
TRBJ1-2 | TRBV7-9 | CASSLALPGGYTF
TRBJ2-7 | TRBV9 | CASSATDSPEQYF
TRBJ1-4 | TRBV20-1 | CSALFPGTGSTNEKLFF
TRBJ2-7 | TRBV7-8 | CASSSEGAYEQYF
TRBJ2-7 | TRBV19 | CASARADRAAYEQYF
TRBJ1-2 | TRBV7-9 | CASSDTGQEANYGYTF
TRBJ1-5 | TRBV19 | CASTSVGNQSQHF
TRBJ1-5 | TRBV6-2/TRBV6-3 | CASRNRGPNQPQHF
TRBJ2-5 | TRBV6-1 | CASSSVGQQETQYF
TRBJ2-5 | TRBV6-5 | CASRTGAGAQYF
TRBJ1-1 | TRBV27 | CASSLSSGASTEAFF
TRBJ1-3 | TRBV5-1 | CASSAGTGAGNTIYF
- | TRBV20-1 | CSARDLGRLGYNEQFF
TRBJ2-5 | TRBV10-3 | CAISGGFGPRLETQYF
TRBJ1-2 | TRBV24-1 | CATGLTGRDYGYTF
TRBJ1-1 | TRBV4-1 | CASSQDPGTKDLNTEAFF